The source of this T cell receptor (beta chain) is a study of type 1 regulatory T cells. Study details: T-allo10 is an in vitro-generated, Tr1-enriched CD4 T cell product specific for alloantigen.

TCRdb reanalysed the reads using MiXCR and keeps one entry per CDR3 protein. The profile covers approximately 97,000 distinct CDR3 sequences, with roughly 28% appearing a single time and about 2.4% taken by the ten largest. Trimming shortened V by 2 bases and J by 4 bases, and 8 bases separated the two germline ends. Per the germline V gene, CDR1 is SGHTA and CDR2 is FQGNSA. The CDR3 has 14 amino acids. The sequence was collected from a human donor in good health. Sequenced: CD4+ T cells, either the whole sample or a sorted fraction (not recorded which). V gene TRBV7-2 combines with J gene TRBJ1-4; D possibly corresponds to TRBD1 (5 bases). In DNA, the CDR3 is TGTGCCAGCAGCTTACGGGGGGATAATGAAAAACTGTTTTTT. It yields the protein CASSLRGDNEKLFF. Complete variable domain (other parts from reference TRBV7-2 and TRBJ1-4): GAGVSQSPSNKVTEKGKDVELRCDPISGHTALYWYRQSLGQGLEFLIYFQGNSAPDKSGLPSDRFSAERTGGSVSTLTIQRTQQEDSAVYLCASSLRGDNEKLFFGSGTQLSVL.